The 2 T cell receptor beta chains below were found in one sample sequenced in a study of tumor-infiltrating lymphocytes in primary liver carcinoma. Each 20-30 mg portion of unsorted bulk tissue served as the source for co-extraction of RNA and DNA. TCR beta cDNA came from about 0.45 ug total RNA, primed with a constant-region primer. Each TCR beta library was derived from three nested multiplex PCR rounds that employed slightly modified ARM-PCR. Each of the first two PCR rounds ran approximately 10 cycles with TRBV1-TRBV30 forward and C-beta reverse primers. Using its own MiXCR run on the multiplex PCR reads, TCRdb lists one record per CDR3 protein. Counted here are about 20,000 distinct CDR3 sequences, approximately 79% occurring once; the ten biggest clones make up almost 40%. Sequenced input: liver tumor tissue from sampling region 4. Sample subset: tumor region T4, right-lateral pole. The receptors originated from a woman in her 30s with primary liver carcinoma and hepatitis B virus infection.

Regarding this clonotype: No conserved phenylalanine or tryptophan ends this CDR3, so it is likely a read error. The CDR3 protein is CVSSLYGTTSTDTQYL. The CDR3, as DNA: TGTGTCAGTAGCTTGTACGGGACTACTAGCACAGATACGCAGTATCTT. The chain joins TRBV7-9 to TRBJ2-3; 7 bases match TRBD2. The length of the CDR3 is 16 residues. Germline CDR1 and CDR2: SEHNR and FQNEAQ (reference sequence).

About this clonotype itself: The conserved phenylalanine or tryptophan normally closing the CDR3 is absent here, so this likely arose from a read error. It is unclear where the CDR3 begins or ends on the DNA, so no DNA is shown, and the CDR3 is as TCRdb lists it. The V and J genes are TRBV12-3 or TRBV12-4 and TRBJ2-1; the tabulated D call, TRBD2, remains unverified against the DNA. The CDR3 is 15 amino acids in total, end residues counted. This CDR3 is CANSLSETSGLEKFL.